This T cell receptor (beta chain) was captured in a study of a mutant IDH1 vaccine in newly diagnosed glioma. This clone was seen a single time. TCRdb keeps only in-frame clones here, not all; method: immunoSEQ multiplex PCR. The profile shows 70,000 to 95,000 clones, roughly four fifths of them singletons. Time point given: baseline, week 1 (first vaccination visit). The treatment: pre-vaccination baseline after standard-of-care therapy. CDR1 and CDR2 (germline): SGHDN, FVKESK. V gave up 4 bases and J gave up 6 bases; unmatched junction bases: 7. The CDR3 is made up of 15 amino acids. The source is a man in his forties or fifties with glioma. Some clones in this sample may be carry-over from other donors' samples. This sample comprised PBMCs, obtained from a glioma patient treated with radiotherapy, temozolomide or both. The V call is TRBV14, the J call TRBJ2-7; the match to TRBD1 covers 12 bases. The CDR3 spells CASSPWGQGAREQYF. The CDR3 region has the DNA TGTGCCAGCAGCCCCTGGGGACAGGGGGCCCGCGAGCAGTACTTC.